The 5 T cell receptor beta chains in this list originate from one sample, sequenced in a study of siplizumab effects on memory and regulatory T cells. Clones were read by immunoSEQ multiplex PCR, and TCRdb kept only the in-frame ones, dropping some. The sample contains tens of thousands of clones, 87% of which appear only once. The sample was naive CD8+ T cells sorted from blood. The receptors stem from a human donor in good health.

The chain has TRBV6-6 and TRBJ1-3, with D unresolved. CDR1 MNHNY and CDR2 SVGAGI come from the germline V gene (reference sequence). The CDR3 is 13 amino acids. V was trimmed by 6 bases and J by 0 bases, leaving 6 bases between them. This chain's CDR3 is CASSDSSGNTIYF. CDR3 bases: TGTGCCAGCAGCGATAGCTCTGGAAACACCATATATTTT.

The chain recombines TRBV14 with TRBJ2-7; 8 bases map to TRBD1. The CDR3 runs to 16 residues. The germline V gene encodes CDR1 SGHDN and CDR2 FVKESK. V lost 2 bases, J lost 0 bases, and 6 bases stayed unmatched. CDR3 region: CASSQRTGTSSYEQYF. CDR3 bases: TGTGCCAGCAGCCAACGGACAGGGACGAGCTCCTACGAGCAGTACTTC.

The chain has TRBV7-9 and TRBJ1-2, with D perhaps TRBD1 (5 bases). Between the trimmed V and J ends, which lost 0 bases and 0 bases, there was a span of 5 bases. Germline V gene lookup returns CDR1 SEHNR and CDR2 FQNEAQ (reference sequence). This CDR3 has 14 residues. DNA for the CDR3: TGTGCCAGCAGCTTAGCACAGGCTAACTATGGCTACACCTTC. Translation gives CASSLAQANYGYTF.

The V call is TRBV28, the J call TRBJ2-2, with TRBD1 as a possible D gene (6 bases). The CDR3 runs 17 residues. Trimming took 4 bases from V and 3 from J, leaving 18 bases between them. Germline V gene lookup returns CDR1 MDHEN and CDR2 SYDVKM. This chain's CDR3 is CASSSHRVRVDTGELFF. The CDR3 DNA sequence: TGTGCCAGCAGTTCACACAGGGTTCGAGTCGACACCGGGGAGCTGTTTTTT.

The V call is TRBV30, the J call TRBJ1-5; TRBD1 agrees at 11 bases. Germline-derived CDR1 and CDR2 are GTSNPN and SVGIG (reference sequence). CDR3 length: 14 residues. Trimming took 5 bases from V and 12 from J; bases not matched to a gene: 12. In DNA, the CDR3 is TGTGCCTGGGATTCCGGGACAGGGGGGATCCACCAGCATTTT. Amino acids: CAWDSGTGGIHQHF.